This is a list of T cell receptor beta chains from one sample in a study of control samples from healthy donors and cancer patients. Repertoires were generated with immunoSEQ multiplex PCR, while TCRdb's copy carries only in-frame clones and drops some. The sample contains fewer than 15,000 clones, approximately 80% of which appear only once. Sequencing was carried out using formalin-fixed, paraffin-embedded tissue. The source of these receptors is a female donor with lung cancer. Each CDR3 is given with its conserved first and last residue. The order of the fields is J gene, V gene, CDR3 length, D gene, clone size, CDR3 DNA, CDR3 protein. The D gene is left open where the match is weak. Only some rows state a clone size, as once, few, many or a class for expanded clones.

>TRBJ2-5|TRBV4-2|17|TRBD1|.
TGTGCCAGCAGCCAAGAAATGGACAGGGGGCAGTGGGAGACCCAGTACTTC
CASSQEMDRGQWETQYF
>TRBJ2-2|TRBV6-4|16|.|few
TGTGCCAGCAGTGACACCCTAGGGGCGAACACCGGGGAGCTGTTTTTT
CASSDTLGANTGELFF
>TRBJ2-1|TRBV3-1/TRBV3-2|15|.|.
TGTGCCAGCAGCCCCCTCGTCGGGTCCTACAATGAGCAGTTCTTC
CASSPLVGSYNEQFF
>TRBJ1-1|TRBV11-2|14|.|.
TGTGCCAGCAACTTAGGGCAGGGTAGTACTGAAGCTTTCTTT
CASNLGQGSTEAFF
>TRBJ2-1|TRBV5-1|14|.|.
TGCGCCAGCAGCTTGACTAGCAATCGGAATGAGCAGTTCTTC
CASSLTSNRNEQFF
>TRBJ1-6|TRBV19|17|.|.
TGTGCCAGTAGTACCGAGATTTCTAGCTCCTATAATTCACCCCTCCACTTT
CASSTEISSSYNSPLHF
>TRBJ2-3|TRBV7-9|15|TRBD2|once
TGTGCCAGCAGCTTGGGGGGGTCTGGCACAGATACGCAGTATTTT
CASSLGGSGTDTQYF
>TRBJ2-1|TRBV7-2|14|TRBD2|.
TGTGCCAGCAGCCGCGGAGCGGGAGCCCATGAGCAGTTCTTC
CASSRGAGAHEQFF
>TRBJ1-2|TRBV7-2|14|.|.
TGTGCCAGCAGCCCCCGCAGAGCCAACTATGGCTACACCTTC
CASSPRRANYGYTF
>TRBJ2-7|TRBV11-2|19|TRBD2|.
TGTGCCAGCAGCTTAGACTGGACTAGCGGGAGGGCGAACGCCTACGAGCAGTACTTC
CASSLDWTSGRANAYEQYF
>TRBJ1-1|TRBV5-6|14|.|.
TGTGCCAGCAGCCCGGGCGGGTCCAACACTGAAGCTTTCTTT
CASSPGGSNTEAFF
>TRBJ2-3|TRBV15|15|.|.
TGTGCCACCAGCAGAGAATTAGTCAGCACAGATACGCAGTATTTT
CATSRELVSTDTQYF
>TRBJ2-7|TRBV5-1|14|TRBD2|.
TGCGCCAGCGCTTGGACTAGCGGACACTACGAGCAGTACTTC
CASAWTSGHYEQYF
>TRBJ2-7|TRBV19|15|TRBD1|.
TGTGCCAGCCGAGCCCCAGGACAGGGGGCTTGGGAGCAGTACTTC
CASRAPGQGAWEQYF
>TRBJ2-1|TRBV20-1|14|.|once
TGCAGTGCTAGTCCCAGAAGCTCCTACAATGAGCAGTTCTTC
CSASPRSSYNEQFF
>TRBJ2-7|TRBV19|14|.|.
TGTGCCAGTAGTCCGGCAGGGAACTCCTACGAGCAGTACTTC
CASSPAGNSYEQYF
>TRBJ1-1|TRBV5-4|19|TRBD1|.
TGTGCCAGCAGCTTGCTCCGGGCGACAGGGGGCGGGTCGAACACTGAAGCTTTCTTT
CASSLLRATGGGSNTEAFF
>TRBJ2-2|TRBV6-1|14|.|.
TGTGCCAGCAGTGAATCAGCGAACACCGGGGAGCTGTTTTTT
CASSESANTGELFF
>TRBJ2-2|TRBV5-1|19|TRBD2|few
TGCGCCAGCAGCTTCCGGACTAGCGGGAGGAGTGTGGGCACCGGGGAGCTGTTTTTT
CASSFRTSGRSVGTGELFF
>TRBJ2-1|TRBV2|13|.|.
TGTGCCGGGGCACCCTCGGAGGGCTATGAGCAGTTCTTC
CAGAPSEGYEQFF